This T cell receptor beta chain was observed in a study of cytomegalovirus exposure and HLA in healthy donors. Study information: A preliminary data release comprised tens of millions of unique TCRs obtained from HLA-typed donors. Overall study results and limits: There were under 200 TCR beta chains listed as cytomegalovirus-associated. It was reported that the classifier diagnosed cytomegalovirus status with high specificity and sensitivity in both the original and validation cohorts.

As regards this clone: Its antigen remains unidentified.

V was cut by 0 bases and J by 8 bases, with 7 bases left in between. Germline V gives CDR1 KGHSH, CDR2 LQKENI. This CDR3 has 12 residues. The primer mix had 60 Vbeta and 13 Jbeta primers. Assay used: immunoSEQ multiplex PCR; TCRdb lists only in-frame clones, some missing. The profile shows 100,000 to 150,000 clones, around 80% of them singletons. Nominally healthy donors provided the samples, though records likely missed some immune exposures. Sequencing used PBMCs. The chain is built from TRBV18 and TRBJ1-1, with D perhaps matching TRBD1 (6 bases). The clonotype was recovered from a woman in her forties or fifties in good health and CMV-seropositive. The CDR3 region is CASSPPDREAFF. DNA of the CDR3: TGTGCCAGCTCACCACCCGACAGGGAAGCTTTCTTT. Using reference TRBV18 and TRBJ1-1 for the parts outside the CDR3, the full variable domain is NAGVMQNPRHLVRRRGQEARLRCSPMKGHSHVYWYRQLPEEGLKFMVYLQKENIIDESGMPKERFSAEFPKEGPSILRIQQVVRGDSAAYFCASSPPDREAFFGQGTRLTVV.